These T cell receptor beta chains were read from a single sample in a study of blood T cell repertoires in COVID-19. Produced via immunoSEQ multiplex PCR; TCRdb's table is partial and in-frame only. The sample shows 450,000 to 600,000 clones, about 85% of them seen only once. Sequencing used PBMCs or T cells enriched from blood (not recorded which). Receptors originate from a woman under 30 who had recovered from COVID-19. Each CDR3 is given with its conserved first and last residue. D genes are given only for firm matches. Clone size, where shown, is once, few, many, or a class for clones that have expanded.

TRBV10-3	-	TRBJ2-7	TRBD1	CAIRQGEYEQYF	TGTGCCATCAGGCAGGGGGAATACGAGCAGTACTTC
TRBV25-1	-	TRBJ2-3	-	CASSEFGGKDTQYF	TGTGCCAGCAGTGAATTTGGGGGGAAGGATACGCAGTATTTT
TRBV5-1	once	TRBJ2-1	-	CASSSSTVYNEQFF	TGCGCCAGCAGCTCCTCGACAGTCTACAATGAGCAGTTCTTC
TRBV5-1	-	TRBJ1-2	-	CASSLARAGHGYTF	TGCGCCAGCAGCTTGGCCCGCGCAGGGCATGGCTACACCTTC
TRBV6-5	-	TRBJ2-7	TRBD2	CASRQASGGGYEQYF	TGTGCCAGCAGGCAGGCTAGCGGGGGGGGCTACGAGCAGTACTTC
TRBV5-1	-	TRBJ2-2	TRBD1	CASSLLGQGATGELFF	TGCGCCAGCAGCTTGTTGGGGCAGGGGGCAACCGGGGAGCTGTTTTTT
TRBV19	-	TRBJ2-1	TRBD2	CASSRLAGVSYNEQFF	TGTGCCAGTAGCCGACTAGCGGGGGTCTCGTACAATGAGCAGTTCTTC
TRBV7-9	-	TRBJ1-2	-	CASSLSPSHRDGYTF	TGTGCCAGCAGCTTATCACCATCACACAGGGATGGCTACACCTTC
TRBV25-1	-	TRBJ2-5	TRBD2	CASSESRGGAETQYF	TGTGCCAGCAGTGAATCCCGGGGGGGCGCAGAGACCCAGTACTTC
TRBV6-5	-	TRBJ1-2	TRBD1	CASIVGTGVSQGYTF	TGTGCCAGCATTGTTGGGACAGGGGTCTCTCAGGGCTACACCTTC
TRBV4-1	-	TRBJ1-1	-	CASSPLPGDTEAFF	TGCGCCAGCAGCCCTCTTCCGGGGGACACTGAAGCTTTCTTT
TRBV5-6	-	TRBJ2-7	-	CASSLEGRGEQYF	TGTGCCAGCAGCTTGGAGGGCAGGGGCGAGCAGTACTTC
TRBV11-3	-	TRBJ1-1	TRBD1	CASSSTGQGNTEAFF	TGTGCCAGCAGCTCAACGGGACAGGGGAACACTGAAGCTTTCTTT
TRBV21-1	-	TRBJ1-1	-	CASSAHRGYTEAFF	TGTGCCAGCAGCGCCCACAGGGGGTACACTGAAGCTTTCTTT
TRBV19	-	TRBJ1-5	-	CASSIYPRENQPQHF	TGTGCCAGTAGTATTTATCCGAGGGAGAATCAGCCCCAGCATTTT
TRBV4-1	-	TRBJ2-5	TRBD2	CASSHPGAGNQETQYF	TGCGCCAGCAGCCACCCAGGAGCGGGGAACCAAGAGACCCAGTACTTC
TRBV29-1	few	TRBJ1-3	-	CSVPRDGNTIYF	TGCAGCGTTCCCAGGGATGGAAACACCATATATTTT
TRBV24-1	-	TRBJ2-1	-	CATSDPPGHPQWFF	TGTGCCACCAGTGATCCCCCGGGACACCCTCAATGGTTCTTC
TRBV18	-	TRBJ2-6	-	CASSPGGVSSGANVLTF	TGTGCCAGCTCACCAGGAGGGGTATCTTCTGGGGCCAACGTCCTGACTTTC
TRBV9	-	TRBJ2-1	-	CASSASVGDEQFF	TGTGCCAGCAGCGCCTCGGTTGGTGATGAGCAGTTCTTC
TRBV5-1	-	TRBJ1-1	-	CASSSTGSSTEAFF	TGCGCCAGCAGTTCAACAGGTAGTAGCACTGAAGCTTTCTTT
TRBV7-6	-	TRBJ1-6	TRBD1	CASSSTGDSPLHF	TGTGCCAGCAGCTCCACAGGGGATTCACCCCTCCACTTT
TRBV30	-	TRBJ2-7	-	CAWSDGLGGSYEQYF	TGTGCCTGGAGTGACGGCTTAGGGGGCTCCTACGAGCAGTACTTC
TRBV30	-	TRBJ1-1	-	CALGGVNTEAFF	TGTGCCCTCGGAGGAGTAAACACTGAAGCTTTCTTT
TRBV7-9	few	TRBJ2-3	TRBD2	CASSPRDTGGGTDTQYF	TGTGCCAGCAGCCCTAGAGACACGGGAGGAGGCACAGATACGCAGTATTTT
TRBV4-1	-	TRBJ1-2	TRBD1	CASSLEGYGGTETYGYTF	TGCGCCAGCAGCCTAGAGGGGTATGGGGGGACAGAAACATATGGCTACACCTTC
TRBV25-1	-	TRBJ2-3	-	CASSDSPFADTQYF	TGTGCCAGCAGTGACTCCCCTTTCGCGGATACGCAGTATTTT
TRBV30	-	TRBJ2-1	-	CAWSQGGNEQFF	TGTGCCTGGAGTCAGGGGGGCAATGAGCAGTTCTTC
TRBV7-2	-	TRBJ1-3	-	CASSLALPGDTIYF	TGTGCCAGCAGCCTCGCTCTCCCCGGGGACACCATATATTTT
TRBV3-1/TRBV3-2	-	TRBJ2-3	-	CATRGLSTDTQYF	TGTGCCACCCGGGGACTCAGCACAGATACGCAGTATTTT
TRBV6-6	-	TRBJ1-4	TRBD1	CASSYEQGGEKLFF	TGTGCCAGCAGCTACGAACAGGGGGGTGAAAAACTGTTTTTT
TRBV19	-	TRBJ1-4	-	CASSIPGISEKLFF	TGTGCCAGTAGTATCCCAGGGATTAGCGAAAAACTGTTTTTT
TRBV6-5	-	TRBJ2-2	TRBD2	CASSPTSETGELFF	TGTGCCAGCAGTCCAACTAGCGAAACCGGGGAGCTGTTTTTT
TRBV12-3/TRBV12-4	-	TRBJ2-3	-	CASSFLRGDTQYF	TGTGCCAGCAGTTTTCTAAGGGGAGATACGCAGTATTTT
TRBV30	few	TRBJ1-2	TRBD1	CAWSSGQGAGGGYTF	TGTGCCTGGAGTAGCGGACAGGGGGCTGGGGGTGGCTACACCTTC
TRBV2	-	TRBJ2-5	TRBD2	CASNSGGGETQYF	TGTGCCAGCAATAGCGGGGGCGGGGAGACCCAGTACTTC
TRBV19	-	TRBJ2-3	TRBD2	CASRTSGGSSTDTQYF	TGTGCCAGTAGGACTAGCGGGGGTTCTAGCACAGATACGCAGTATTTT
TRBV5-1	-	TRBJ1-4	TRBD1	CASSRQGEKLFF	TGCGCCAGCAGCAGACAGGGGGAAAAACTGTTTTTT
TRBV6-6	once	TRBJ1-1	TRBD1	CASSTATGSTEAFF	TGTGCCAGCAGTACCGCGACAGGGAGCACTGAAGCTTTCTTT
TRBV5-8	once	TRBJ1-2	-	CASSLGGDYGYTF	TGTGCCAGCAGCTTGGGGGGGGATTATGGCTACACCTTC
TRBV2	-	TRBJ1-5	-	CASRVTWLAEPQHF	TGTGCCAGCAGAGTTACTTGGCTAGCGGAGCCCCAGCATTTT